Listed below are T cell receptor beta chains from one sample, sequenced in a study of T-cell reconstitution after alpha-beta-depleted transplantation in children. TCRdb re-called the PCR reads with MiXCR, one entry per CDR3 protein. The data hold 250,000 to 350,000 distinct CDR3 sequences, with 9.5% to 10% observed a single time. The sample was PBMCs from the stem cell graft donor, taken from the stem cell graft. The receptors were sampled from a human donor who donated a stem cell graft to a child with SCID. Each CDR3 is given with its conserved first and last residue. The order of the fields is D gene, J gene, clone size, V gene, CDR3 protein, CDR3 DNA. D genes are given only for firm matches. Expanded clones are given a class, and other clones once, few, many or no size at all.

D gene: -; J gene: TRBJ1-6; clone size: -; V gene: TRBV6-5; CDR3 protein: CASSYNGRGSPLHF; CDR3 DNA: TGTGCCAGCAGTTACAATGGACGGGGATCACCCCTCCACTTT
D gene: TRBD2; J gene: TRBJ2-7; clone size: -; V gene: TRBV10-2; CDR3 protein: CAVLIAGAYEQYF; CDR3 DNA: TGCGCCGTATTAATAGCGGGGGCCTACGAGCAGTACTTC
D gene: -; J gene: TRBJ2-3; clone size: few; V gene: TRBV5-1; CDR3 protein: CASSLEVWTDTQYF; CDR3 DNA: TGCGCCAGCAGCTTGGAAGTTTGGACAGATACGCAGTATTTT
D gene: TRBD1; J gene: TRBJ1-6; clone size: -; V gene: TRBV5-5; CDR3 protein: CASSSQLTGGYSPLHF; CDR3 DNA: TGTGCCAGCAGCTCCCAACTAACAGGGGGATACTCACCCCTCCACTTT
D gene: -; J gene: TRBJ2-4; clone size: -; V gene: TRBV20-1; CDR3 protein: CSAPKHGAENIQYF; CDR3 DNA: TGCAGTGCTCCTAAGCACGGGGCGGAAAACATTCAGTACTTC
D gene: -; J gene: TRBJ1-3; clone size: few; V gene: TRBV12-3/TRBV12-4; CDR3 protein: CASSSRIGVDSGNTIYF; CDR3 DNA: TGTGCCAGCAGTTCCCGTATCGGAGTCGACTCTGGAAACACCATATATTTT
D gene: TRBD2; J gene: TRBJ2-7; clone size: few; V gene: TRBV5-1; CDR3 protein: CASSPRGLAGGPFYEQYF; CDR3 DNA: TGCGCCAGCAGCCCGCGTGGACTAGCGGGGGGTCCCTTCTACGAGCAGTACTTC
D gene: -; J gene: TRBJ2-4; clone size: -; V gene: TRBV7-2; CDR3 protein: CASSFLTLLKNIQYF; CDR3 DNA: TGTGCCAGCAGCTTTTTAACTCTCCTCAAAAACATTCAGTACTTC
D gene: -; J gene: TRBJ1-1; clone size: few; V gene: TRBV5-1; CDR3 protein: CASSRNWGTEAFF; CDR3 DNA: TGCGCCAGCAGCCGTAACTGGGGCACTGAAGCTTTCTTT
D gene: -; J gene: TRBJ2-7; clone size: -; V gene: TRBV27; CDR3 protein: CASSLGGGGLEQYF; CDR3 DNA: TGTGCCAGCAGTTTAGGAGGGGGCGGTTTGGAGCAGTACTTC
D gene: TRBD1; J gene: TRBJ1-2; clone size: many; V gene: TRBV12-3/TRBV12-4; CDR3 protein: CASTATGQTAGGYTF; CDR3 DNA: TGTGCCAGCACCGCGACAGGGCAGACCGCGGGGGGCTACACCTTC